The T cell receptor beta chain under discussion was sequenced for a study of T-cell reconstitution after alpha-beta-depleted transplantation in children. Study-level findings and limits: By about two months after transplant, alpha-beta T cells reportedly arose from several hundred graft clones that had expanded. Certain patients had high TCRbeta diversity at day 60, and it came from recipient T cells and thymic progenitors that survived. Most T-cell counts and diversity one year after the transplant came from T cells that were newly produced.

This clonotype was detected ten times or more. What it binds is not known. Unique molecular identifiers tagged the TCRbeta library. MiXCR, applied by TCRdb to the PCR reads, yields one record per CDR3 protein. The table lists over 45,000 distinct CDR3 sequences, approximately 6% of them singletons. This clonotype was sampled from a female patient aged 2-9 years who had a stem cell transplant for aplastic anemia, so the T cells may come from the graft donor. Here the sequenced sample was PBMCs, mostly from graft donor cells, taken 60 days after TCRalphabeta/CD19-depleted stem cell transplant.

CDR3 in amino acids: CASSRSGTVQYF. In DNA, the CDR3 is TGTGCCAGCAGCCGTAGCGGAACGGTTCAGTACTTC. The V and J genes are TRBV11-2 and TRBJ2-4, with D possibly TRBD2 on 6 matching bases. Germline CDR1 is SGHAT and CDR2 is FQNNGV. Trimming removed 5 bases from V and 11 bases from J, with 13 bases in between. CDR3 length: 12 residues.